This TCR beta chain was obtained from a study of T cell responses to AZD1222 COVID-19 vaccine. TCRdb's table, derived via immunoSEQ multiplex PCR, lists solely in-frame clones and lacks some. The sample lists about 130,000 clones; about 94% were seen once. Germline V gives CDR1 MNHEY, CDR2 SVGAGI. The V gene end was trimmed by 8 bases and the J gene end by 6 bases; junction bases not matched to a gene: 9. This CDR3 is built from 14 residues. The starting material was peripheral blood, obtained on day 0 of AZD1222 vaccination. This clonotype was sampled from an adult in good health. This chain links TRBV6-5 with TRBJ2-7, with TRBD1 identical over 11 bases. DNA for the CDR3: TGTGCCAGCCAAATCGCGGGACAGGGGGTCGAGCAGTACTTC. This encodes CASQIAGQGVEQYF.